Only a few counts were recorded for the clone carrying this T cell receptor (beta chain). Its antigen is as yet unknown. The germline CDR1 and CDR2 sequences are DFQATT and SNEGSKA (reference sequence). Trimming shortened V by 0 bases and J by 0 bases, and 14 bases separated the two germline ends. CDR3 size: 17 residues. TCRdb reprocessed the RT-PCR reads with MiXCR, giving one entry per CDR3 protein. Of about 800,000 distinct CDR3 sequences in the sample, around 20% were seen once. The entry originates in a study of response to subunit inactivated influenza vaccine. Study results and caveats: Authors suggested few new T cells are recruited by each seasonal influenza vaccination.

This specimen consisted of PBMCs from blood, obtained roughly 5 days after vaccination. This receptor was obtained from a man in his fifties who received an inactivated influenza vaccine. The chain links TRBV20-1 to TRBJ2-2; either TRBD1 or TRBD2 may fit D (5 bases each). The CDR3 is CSARDGKRGANTGELFF. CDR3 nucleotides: TGCAGTGCTAGAGATGGAAAGAGGGGCGCGAACACCGGGGAGCTGTTTTTT.